The 20 T cell receptor beta chains reported below all come from one sample, sequenced in a study of cytotoxic CD8 clonotypes in ibrutinib-treated CLL. Clones were sequenced by immunoSEQ multiplex PCR, and TCRdb holds only the in-frame ones, with some missing. In the table there are some 130,000 clones, 70% to 90% of which are singletons. The material was PBMCs, obtained after 24 months of ibrutinib treatment. These receptors all stem from a human donor with chronic lymphocytic leukemia.

This rearrangement joins TRBV7-8 to TRBJ2-5, with D uncertain. The CDR3 sequence is 15 residues long. Germline loops: CDR1 SGHVS, CDR2 FQNEAQ. V lost 5 bases to trimming and J lost 6 bases, with 19 bases between them. CDR3 DNA: TGTGCCAGCAGCCCCAATTGGTTCGGCTCACAGACCCAGTACTTC. As protein: CASSPNWFGSQTQYF.

The chain links TRBV2 to TRBJ2-5, with D tentatively TRBD2 (5 bases). Germline V gene lookup returns CDR1 SNHLY and CDR2 FYNNEI. The CDR3 consists of 15 residues. The germline V and J ends were trimmed by 6 bases and 4 bases, with 18 bases remaining between them. CDR3 coding DNA: TGTGCCAGCAGGACGGCGGGTGCCCCGGGAGAGACCCAGTACTTC. Its protein product is CASRTAGAPGETQYF.

This chain connects TRBV5-6 to TRBJ2-7, with D tentatively TRBD2 (6 bases). Germline assignment: CDR1 SGHDT and CDR2 YYEEEE. The CDR3 has 15 amino acids. The V gene lost 4 bases and the J gene lost 2 bases, with 16 bases spanning the gap. CDR3 residues: CASSPPRGLAYEQYF. The CDR3 DNA follows: TGTGCCAGCAGCCCGCCCCGGGGGTTGGCCTACGAGCAGTACTTC. Full variable domain (outside the CDR3, taken from reference TRBV5-6 and TRBJ2-7): DAGVTQSPTHLIKTRGQQVTLRCSPKSGHDTVSWYQQALGQGPQFIFQYYEEEERQRGNFPDRFSGHQFPNYSSELNVNALLLGDSALYLCASSPPRGLAYEQYFGPGTRLTVT.

The CDR3 loop is CASSGGQGPYEQYF. CDR3 sequence (DNA): TGTGCCAGCTCGGGGGGACAGGGCCCTTACGAGCAGTACTTC. The chain carries TRBV18 and TRBJ2-7; TRBD1 matches at 9 bases. V lost 6 bases to trimming and J lost 4 bases; unmatched junction nucleotides: 7. This CDR3 spans 14 amino acids. The germline V gene encodes CDR1 KGHSH and CDR2 LQKENI.

The chain uses TRBV5-6 and TRBJ2-7; tentative D call: TRBD2 (7 bases). CDR1 and CDR2 (germline): SGHDT, YYEEEE. CDR3 length: 15 amino acids. With 4 bases removed from V and 8 bases from J, the gap between germline ends came to 22 bases. CDR3 sequence reads: CASSLPAGARSKQYF. The CDR3 bases are TGTGCCAGCAGCCTGCCGGCGGGGGCGCGCTCGAAGCAGTACTTC.

This clone was found once. The CDR3 protein is CASSKDRGRVCEKLFF. In DNA, the CDR3 is TGTGCCAGCAGCAAGGACAGGGGGCGGGTTTGTGAAAAACTGTTTTTT. The chain employs TRBV21-1 and TRBJ1-4; the table's TRBD1 call for D was not verified on the DNA. TRBV21-1 is a pseudogene segment. The CDR3 runs 16 residues.

This sequence joins TRBV4-3 and TRBJ1-5; 7 bases align to TRBD1. This CDR3 is built from 15 residues. V was pared by 1 base and J by 5 bases, with 5 bases of the junction left unmatched. The germline gives CDR1 LGHNA, CDR2 YSLEER. The CDR3 DNA sequence: TGCGCCAGCAGCCAAGCCAGACAGGGCTATCAGCCCCAGCATTTT. It yields the protein CASSQARQGYQPQHF.

This chain joins TRBV7-9 and TRBJ2-5; TRBD2 aligns across 9 bases. The trim removed 1 base at V and 6 bases at J, leaving 6 bases unmatched. CDR1 and CDR2 (germline): SEHNR, FQNEAQ (reference sequence). There are 15 residues in the CDR3. The CDR3 region has the DNA TGTGCCAGCAGCTTAGGTGGCGGGGGGGCGAAGACCCAGTACTTC. As protein: CASSLGGGGAKTQYF.

This sequence joins TRBV2 and TRBJ2-2; D is perhaps TRBD1 (6 bases). The V end lost 8 bases, the J end lost 4 bases, and 14 bases lay between the germline ends. The CDR3 covers 14 residues. Germline CDR1 and CDR2: SNHLY and FYNNEI. CDR3 residues: CASWAGAGTGELFF. The CDR3 DNA reads as TGTGCCAGCTGGGCAGGGGCGGGCACCGGGGAGCTGTTTTTT.

The rearrangement joins TRBV18 to TRBJ1-1; D is unresolved. The length of the CDR3 is 13 residues. Germline assignment: CDR1 KGHSH and CDR2 LQKENI. V lost 1 base and J lost 1, with 4 bases in between. This CDR3 reads CASSPLENTEAFF. Written as DNA, the CDR3 is TGTGCCAGCTCACCACTCGAGAACACTGAAGCTTTCTTT. The whole variable domain, remainder taken from reference TRBV18 and TRBJ1-1, is NAGVMQNPRHLVRRRGQEARLRCSPMKGHSHVYWYRQLPEEGLKFMVYLQKENIIDESGMPKERFSAEFPKEGPSILRIQQVVRGDSAAYFCASSPLENTEAFFGQGTRLTVV.

The gene calls are TRBV6-5 and TRBJ1-1, with 7 bases fitting TRBD1. J was trimmed by 7 bases and V by 4 bases; bases with no gene match: 6. The germline gives CDR1 MNHEY, CDR2 SVGAGI. CDR3 length: 13 residues. The CDR3 coding sequence is TGTGCCAGCAGTTTACACAGGGGTTATGAAGCTTTCTTT. This codes for CASSLHRGYEAFF.

The V and J genes are TRBV5-1 and TRBJ2-2; D is perhaps TRBD2 (5 bases). V lost 6 bases to trimming and J lost 9 bases, with 21 bases between them. The CDR3 runs 15 residues. Germline V gene data show CDR1 as SGHRS and CDR2 as YFSETQ. The CDR3 region is CASTPEVGRPRELFF. The DNA of the CDR3 is TGCGCCAGCACCCCGGAGGTCGGGCGCCCCCGGGAGCTGTTTTTT.

The chain recombines TRBV28 with TRBJ1-5; 7 bases match TRBD1. This CDR3 region has 14 residues. V lost 4 bases and J lost 7; bases outside the gene matches: 7. Germline-derived CDR1 and CDR2 are MDHEN and SYDVKM. For the CDR3, the DNA is TGTGCCAGCAGTTGGACAGGTGGTCGACAGCCCCAGCATTTT. This codes for CASSWTGGRQPQHF.

The V gene is TRBV5-1, the J gene TRBJ2-1; 10 positions match TRBD2. Germline trimming cut 9 bases from V and 10 bases from J; bases unmatched to any gene: 16. The CDR3 consists of 15 residues. Per germline, CDR1 SGHRS and CDR2 YFSETQ. The CDR3 nucleotides read TGCGCCACCAGTCAGCGGGAGGGCGCGGGATGGGAGCAGTTCTTC. Its protein is CATSQREGAGWEQFF. Full variable domain (outside the CDR3, taken from reference TRBV5-1 and TRBJ2-1): KAGVTQTPRYLIKTRGQQVTLSCSPISGHRSVSWYQQTPGQGLQFLFEYFSETQRNKGNFPGRFSGRQFSNSRSEMNVSTLELGDSALYLCATSQREGAGWEQFFGPGTRLTVL.

CDR3 DNA: TGTGCCAGTAGTAGACGGGCTACTCGAACAGGGGCAGGGTATGGCTACACCTTC. Translating gives CASSRRATRTGAGYGYTF. The rearrangement uses TRBV19 and TRBJ1-2; 7 bases match TRBD1. Germline assignment: CDR1 LNHDA and CDR2 SQIVND (reference sequence). The CDR3 has 18 amino acids. J lost 5 bases, V lost 4 bases, and 19 bases had no gene match.

The rearrangement joins TRBV10-3 to TRBJ1-1, with TRBD1 as a possible D gene (5 bases). V lost 4 bases to trimming and J lost 1 base, with 16 bases between them. The CDR3 sequence is 16 residues long. CDR1 is ENHRY and CDR2 is SYGVKD in the germline V gene. The chain's CDR3 is CAISAGQGKANTEAFF. The DNA of the CDR3 is TGTGCCATCAGTGCAGGGCAGGGCAAGGCGAACACTGAAGCTTTCTTT.

This sequence joins TRBV5-6 and TRBJ1-4, with a weak D call TRBD1 (6 bases). Trimming removed 4 bases at V and 8 bases at J, with 18 bases between. CDR1 and CDR2 (germline): SGHDT, YYEEEE. The CDR3 extends over 15 amino acids. In DNA, the CDR3 is TGTGCCAGCAGCGGCCCAGGGGAGATTGGAGAAAAACTGTTTTTT. This codes for CASSGPGEIGEKLFF.

This CDR3 reads CASSLWAVSQETQYF. The CDR3 region has the DNA TGTGCCAGCAGTTTATGGGCAGTCTCCCAAGAGACCCAGTACTTC. The chain couples TRBV27 to TRBJ2-5; D unclear. The ends were cut back, 1 base at V and 1 base at J, with 10 bases in the middle. There are 15 residues in the CDR3. The germline V gene has CDR1 MNHEY and CDR2 SMNVEV (reference sequence).

This chain uses TRBV18 with TRBJ2-1; perhaps TRBD1 as D (6 bases). V was pared by 5 bases and J by 8 bases, with 16 bases between. This CDR3 is built from 14 residues. Germline assignment: CDR1 KGHSH and CDR2 LQKENI. Here the CDR3 DNA reads TGTGCCAGCTCATCACAGGGTGGGTGGGATGAGCAGTTCTTC. Its protein product is CASSSQGGWDEQFF.

This rearrangement joins TRBV19 to TRBJ2-3; D could derive from TRBD1 or TRBD2 (5 bases each). This CDR3 is built from 17 residues. Trimming left V 3 bases short and J 3 bases short, with 19 bases between. Germline lookup yields CDR1 LNHDA and CDR2 SQIVND (reference sequence). The CDR3 region is CASSMPGPTEMTDTQYF. CDR3 bases: TGTGCCAGTAGTATGCCGGGACCGACGGAAATGACAGATACGCAGTATTTT.